The 19 T cell receptor beta chains given below trace back to one sample, sequenced in a study of PD-L1 blockade in urothelial cancer. Assay: immunoSEQ multiplex PCR; the TCRdb copy retains only in-frame clones and omits some. The sample lists around 33,000 clones; over 75% were seen once. The sequencing used PBMCs, collected around atezolizumab (anti-PD-L1) treatment. These receptors originate from a man between 65 and 85 years old with urothelial cancer.

The CDR3 loop reads CASSPGRGPYEQYF. The CDR3 coding sequence is TGTGCCAGCAGCCCAGGCAGGGGCCCCTACGAGCAGTACTTC. The J gene is TRBJ2-7, the V gene TRBV11-1, with D perhaps matching TRBD1 (6 bases). CDR1 is SGHAT and CDR2 is FQDESV in the germline V gene (reference sequence). V was trimmed by 5 bases and J by 2 bases, leaving 13 bases between them. This CDR3 has 14 residues.

The chain is built from TRBV6-1 and TRBJ1-2; 8 bases map to TRBD1. The CDR3 is 17 amino acids. In germline, CDR1 is MNHNS, CDR2 SASEGT. V lost 0 bases, J lost 4 bases, and 10 bases stayed unmatched. The CDR3 loop is CASSEALVGQGVYGYTF. The DNA of the CDR3 is TGTGCCAGCAGTGAAGCCCTGGTCGGACAGGGAGTCTATGGCTACACCTTC.

V and J are TRBV28 and TRBJ1-2; 8 bases agree with TRBD1. The length of the CDR3 is 15 residues. Germline CDR1 MDHEN, CDR2 SYDVKM. V shed 6 bases, J shed 7 bases, and the junction held 13 bases outside the gene matches. This chain's CDR3 is CASRLSRGPLFGYTF. CDR3 nucleotides: TGTGCCAGCAGGCTTAGCAGGGGGCCCCTTTTTGGCTACACCTTC.

This clone has a handful of counts. The chain joins TRBV7-2 to TRBJ2-7; 7 nucleotides agree with TRBD2. CDR1 SGHTA and CDR2 FQGNSA come from the germline V gene. V lost 3 bases and J lost 6; bases outside the gene matches: 11. This CDR3 spans 15 amino acids. CDR3 amino acids: CASSLSRGGSREQYF. The CDR3 nucleotides are TGTGCCAGCAGCTTGAGTCGGGGCGGGAGTCGCGAGCAGTACTTC.

The gene calls are TRBV7-3 and TRBJ2-7, with a possible D match to TRBD1 (5 bases). Looked up from germline, CDR1 is SGHTA and CDR2 is FQGTGA. The germline V and J ends were trimmed by 5 bases and 6 bases, with 11 bases remaining between them. The CDR3 contains 12 residues. CDR3 nucleotide sequence: TGTGCCAGCAGCCCAGGACAAGGCGAGCAGTACTTC. As protein: CASSPGQGEQYF.

This chain links TRBV19 with TRBJ2-3; 8 bases match TRBD1. The V and J ends lost 5 bases and 4 bases, in that order; junction bases with no gene match: 14. The length of the CDR3 is 17 residues. CDR1 and CDR2 from the germline V gene are LNHDA and SQIVND (reference sequence). The CDR3 coding sequence is TGTGCCAGTAGTTTGGGACAGGTGCCCGGAGTAGCAGATACGCAGTATTTT. Protein product: CASSLGQVPGVADTQYF.

The J gene is TRBJ1-2, the V gene TRBV7-2; 8 bases map to TRBD1. The CDR3 runs to 15 residues. With V trimmed by 6 bases and J by 2 bases, 8 bases remained unmatched. CDR1 is SGHTA and CDR2 is FQGNSA in the germline V gene. The CDR3 DNA reads as TGTGCCAGCAGACGCGACAGGGGCCCGAACTATGGCTACACCTTC. Protein: CASRRDRGPNYGYTF.

J is TRBJ2-1 and V is TRBV7-7; 8 positions agree with TRBD2. Germline trimming cut 5 bases from V and 6 bases from J; bases unmatched to any gene: 9. Germline values: CDR1 SSHAT, CDR2 FNYEAQ (reference sequence). This CDR3 region has 15 residues. CDR3 residues: CASSIGLARVNEQFF. In DNA form, the CDR3 reads TGTGCCAGCAGCATCGGACTAGCCCGGGTCAATGAGCAGTTCTTC.

This clone was counted a single time. The rearrangement uses TRBV5-1 and TRBJ1-6; D is unclear. Deletions cut 0 bases from V and 7 bases from J, with 8 bases between. Germline V lookup: CDR1 SGHRS, CDR2 YFSETQ. The CDR3 loop spans 14 amino acids. The CDR3 coding sequence is TGCGCCAGCAGCTTGGTCCAGGAAAATTCACCCCTCCACTTT. As protein: CASSLVQENSPLHF.

V usage is TRBV6-6 and J usage is TRBJ1-4; possible D gene TRBD1, 6 bases. The CDR3 is made up of 15 amino acids. Germline V gene sequence: CDR1 MNHNY, CDR2 SVGAGI (reference sequence). The germline V and J ends were trimmed by 5 bases and 3 bases, with 13 bases remaining between them. CDR3 coding DNA: TGTGCCAGCAGTCGTGGCCGGACAGCTAATGAAAAACTGTTTTTT. Its protein is CASSRGRTANEKLFF.

This chain uses TRBV5-1 with TRBJ1-3; D ambiguous. The CDR3 is made up of 15 amino acids. Germline V lookup: CDR1 SGHRS, CDR2 YFSETQ. V was cut by 5 bases and J by 4 bases, with 16 bases left in between. The CDR3 DNA reads as TGCGCCAGCAGATTATCTGCCACCCGGGGAAACACCATATATTTT. Translating it yields CASRLSATRGNTIYF.

This clone was detected only a few times. This rearrangement joins TRBV5-4 to TRBJ2-1; 14 nucleotides match TRBD2. CDR3 length: 18 amino acids. Trimming at V came to 3 bases and at J to 5 bases, leaving 10 bases not matched to a gene. The V gene's germline CDR1 is SGHNT and CDR2 YYREEE (reference sequence). The CDR3 loop reads CASSSGTSGSIRDNEQFF. Here the CDR3 DNA reads TGTGCCAGCAGCTCTGGGACTAGCGGGAGTATAAGAGACAATGAGCAGTTCTTC.

The rearrangement links TRBV10-3 to TRBJ2-5, with 13 bases lining up with TRBD2. CDR3 size: 14 residues. With V trimmed by 6 bases and J by 5 bases, 3 bases remained unmatched. Looked up from germline, CDR1 is ENHRY and CDR2 is SYGVKD. The CDR3 is CAIRTSGRTETQYF. In DNA, the CDR3 is TGTGCCATCAGGACTAGCGGGAGGACTGAGACCCAGTACTTC.

V usage is TRBV7-2 and J usage is TRBJ2-5; 11 bases align to TRBD2. The CDR3 spans 14 residues. CDR1 and CDR2 (germline): SGHTA, FQGNSA. J gave up 3 bases and V 3 bases, and 0 bases lay outside the gene matches. The DNA for the CDR3 is TGTGCCAGCAGCTTGGGACTAGCGGAAGAGACCCAGTACTTC. This gives the protein CASSLGLAEETQYF.

This chain joins TRBV5-4 and TRBJ2-5; 10 nucleotides line up with TRBD1. Trimming took 4 bases from V and 5 from J; bases not matched to a gene: 11. Germline-derived CDR1 and CDR2 are SGHNT and YYREEE (reference sequence). The length of the CDR3 is 16 residues. The chain's CDR3 is CASSQGQGPRSETQYF. CDR3 nucleotides: TGTGCCAGCAGCCAGGGACAGGGGCCTCGAAGTGAGACCCAGTACTTC.

The rearrangement uses TRBV28 and TRBJ2-7, with a tentative D call TRBD2 (6 bases). V lost 3 bases and J lost 6, with 15 bases in between. Germline CDR1 MDHEN, CDR2 SYDVKM. The CDR3 spans 14 residues. The DNA of the CDR3 is TGTGCCAGCAGTTTCGGGGGAGCGCCAGTCGAGCAGTACTTC. This sequence encodes CASSFGGAPVEQYF.

The chain combines TRBV7-2 with TRBJ2-1, with TRBD2 identical over 11 bases. The CDR3 runs 16 residues. The germline CDR1 and CDR2 sequences are SGHTA and FQGNSA. Unmatched junction bases numbered 10, after V lost 5 bases and J lost 7 bases. The CDR3 sequence is CASSLTGLAVGNEQFF. CDR3 DNA sequence: TGTGCCAGCAGCCTGACGGGACTAGCGGTTGGAAATGAGCAGTTCTTC.

The chain employs TRBV10-2 and TRBJ2-1, with 7 nucleotides matching TRBD1. The germline V gene encodes CDR1 WSHSY and CDR2 SAAADI. Losses at the gene ends were 4 bases for V and 8 bases for J; bases not matched to a gene: 2. This CDR3 region has 12 residues. The CDR3 loop is CASSGQGDEQFF. The CDR3 nucleotides are TGCGCCAGCAGTGGACAGGGTGATGAGCAGTTCTTC.

The chain combines TRBV4-3 with TRBJ2-3; TRBD1 matches at 11 bases. CDR3 length: 16 amino acids. The trim removed 2 bases at V and 7 bases at J, leaving 8 bases unmatched. CDR1 LGHNA and CDR2 YSLEER come from the germline V gene. The DNA of the CDR3 is TGCGCCAGCAGCCAATCTAGGACAGGGGGCATTTATACGCAGTATTTT. Its translation: CASSQSRTGGIYTQYF.